Listed here are 3 T cell receptor beta chains from one sample, sequenced in a study of beta chain features in type 1 diabetes. Study-wide findings and caveats: Patients with Type 1 diabetes showed moderately but significantly shorter TCRB CDR3s in all four CD4+ subsets.

The entirety of the isolated RNA underwent reverse transcription, so expressed TCRB transcripts were sequenced. Measured with immunoSEQ multiplex PCR; TCRdb has only the in-frame clones, and not every one. The data show around 250,000 clones, roughly 21% seen once. No antigen has been identified for these receptors. Sequenced: naive CD4+ T cells from blood. Receptor source: a woman aged 40 to 55 with type 1 diabetes.

This clone has more than one count but fewer than ten. The genes are TRBV7-9 and TRBJ1-2; perhaps TRBD1 as D (6 bases). The CDR3 runs to 14 residues. V shed 1 base and J shed 3 bases, with 9 bases lying between them. Germline V gene lookup returns CDR1 SEHNR and CDR2 FQNEAQ (reference sequence). The DNA of the CDR3 is TGTGCCAGCAGCTTAGAGGACAGATACTATGGCTACACCTTC. Translated: CASSLEDRYYGYTF.

This clone was counted between two and nine times. The chain has TRBV2 and TRBJ2-7, with 8 bases identical to TRBD1. The CDR3 is 13 residues long. The germline gives CDR1 SNHLY, CDR2 FYNNEI. V trimming: 9 bases; J trimming: 1 base; junction bases outside the gene matches: 5. CDR3 in DNA: TGTGCCAGTAAGGACAGGGCTTCCTACGAGCAGTACTTC. This gives the protein CASKDRASYEQYF.

The genes are TRBV5-4 and TRBJ1-1; D might be TRBD1 (5 bases). CDR3 length: 13 residues. Trimming stripped 0 bases from V and 6 bases from J, with 9 bases between. Germline loops: CDR1 SGHNT, CDR2 YYREEE (reference sequence). CDR3 sequence reads: CASSLEGSAEAFF. The CDR3 DNA follows: TGTGCCAGCAGCTTGGAGGGGTCCGCTGAAGCTTTCTTT.